This TCR beta chain was recorded in a study of CD8 T cells in Susac syndrome. The CDR3 is 18 amino acids. Trimming cost V 0 bases and J 3 bases, with 20 bases left between them. Germline V gene data show CDR1 as GTSNPN and CDR2 as SVGIG (reference sequence). TCR beta from blood CD8+ and CD4+ T cells was sequenced. RNA amounts of roughly 0.45 to 1 ug underwent reverse transcription with random hexamers. Amplification of TCR beta CDR3 by immunoSEQ multiplex PCR spanned 54 Vbeta and 13 Jbeta. MiXCR, run by TCRdb on the immunoSEQ multiplex PCR reads, gives a single entry per CDR3 protein. This sample carries 150,000 to 200,000 distinct CDR3 sequences, around 94% of them seen once, and the ten largest clones take around 0.14%.

This TCR derives from a human donor in good health. The specimen sequenced was CD4+ T cells from PBMCs. This sequence joins TRBV30 and TRBJ2-2; unclear D gene. Here the CDR3 reads CAWSVKGLVPSDTGELFF. As DNA, the CDR3 is TGTGCCTGGAGTGTCAAGGGATTGGTGCCTTCGGACACCGGGGAGCTGTTTTTT.